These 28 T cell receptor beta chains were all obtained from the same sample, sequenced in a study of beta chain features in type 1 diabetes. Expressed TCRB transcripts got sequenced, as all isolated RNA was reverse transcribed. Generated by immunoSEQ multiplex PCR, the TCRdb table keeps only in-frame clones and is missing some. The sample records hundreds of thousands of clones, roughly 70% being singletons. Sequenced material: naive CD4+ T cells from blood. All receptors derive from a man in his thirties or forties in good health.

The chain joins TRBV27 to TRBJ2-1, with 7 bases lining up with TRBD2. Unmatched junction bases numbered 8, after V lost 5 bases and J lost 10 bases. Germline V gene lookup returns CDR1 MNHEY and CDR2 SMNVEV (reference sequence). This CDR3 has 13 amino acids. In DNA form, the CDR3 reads TGTGCCAGCAGTAGGCTAGCGGACCTGGAGCAGTTCTTC. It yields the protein CASSRLADLEQFF.

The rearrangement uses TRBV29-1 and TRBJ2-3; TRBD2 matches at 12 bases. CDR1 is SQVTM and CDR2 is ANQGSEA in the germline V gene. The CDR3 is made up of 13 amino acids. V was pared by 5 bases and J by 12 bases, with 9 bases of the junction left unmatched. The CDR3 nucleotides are TGCAGCGTTAGAGGACTAGCGGGGCCCTACCAGTATTTT. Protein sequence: CSVRGLAGPYQYF.

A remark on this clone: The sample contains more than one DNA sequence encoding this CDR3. CDR3 amino acids: CASSGGLSTDTQYF. Written as DNA, the CDR3 is TGTGCCAGCAGCGGCGGTTTGAGCACAGATACGCAGTATTTT. V and J are TRBV7-2 and TRBJ2-3; D remains ambiguous. CDR3 size: 14 residues. The V and J ends lost 5 bases and 0 bases respectively, with 9 bases between them. Germline assignment: CDR1 SGHTA and CDR2 FQGNSA. The entire variable domain, with the rest obtained from reference TRBV7-2 and TRBJ2-3, is as follows: GAGVSQSPSNKVTEKGKDVELRCDPISGHTALYWYRQSLGQGLEFLIYFQGNSAPDKSGLPSDRFSAERTGGSVSTLTIQRTQQEDSAVYLCASSGGLSTDTQYFGPGTRLTVL.

CDR3 protein: CAWSRDSNYGYTF. CDR3 in DNA: TGTGCCTGGAGCCGGGACAGCAACTATGGCTACACCTTC. The V call is TRBV30, the J call TRBJ1-2, with 7 positions matching TRBD1. This CDR3 has 13 amino acids. The J segment lost 2 bases and the V segment lost 3 bases, leaving 3 bases of the junction unmatched. Germline assignment: CDR1 GTSNPN and CDR2 SVGIG (reference sequence).

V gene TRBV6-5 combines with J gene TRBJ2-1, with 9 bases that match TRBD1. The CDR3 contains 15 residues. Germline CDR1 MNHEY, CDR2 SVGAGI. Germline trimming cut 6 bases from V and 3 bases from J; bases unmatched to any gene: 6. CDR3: CASRLGQGFYNEQFF. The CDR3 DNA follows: TGTGCCAGCAGACTTGGACAGGGGTTCTACAATGAGCAGTTCTTC.

The CDR3 loop is CASSSGAAPTYEQYF. The CDR3 DNA reads TGCGCCAGCAGCTCCGGGGCGGCCCCAACCTACGAGCAGTACTTC. This sequence joins TRBV4-1 and TRBJ2-7; perhaps D is TRBD1 or TRBD2 (5 bases each). Germline values: CDR1 MGHRA, CDR2 YSYEKL. V was pared by 5 bases and J by 2 bases, with 16 bases between. CDR3 size: 15 residues.

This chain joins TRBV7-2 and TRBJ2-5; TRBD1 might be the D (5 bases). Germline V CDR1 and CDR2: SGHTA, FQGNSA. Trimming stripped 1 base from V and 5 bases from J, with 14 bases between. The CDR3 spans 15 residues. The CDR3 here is CASSLEGQGGETQYF. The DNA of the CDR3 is TGTGCCAGCAGCTTAGAAGGTCAGGGCGGCGAGACCCAGTACTTC.

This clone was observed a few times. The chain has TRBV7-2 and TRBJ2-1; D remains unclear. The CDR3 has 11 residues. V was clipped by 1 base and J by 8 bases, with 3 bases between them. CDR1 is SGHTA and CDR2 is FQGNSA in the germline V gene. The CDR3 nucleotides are TGTGCCAGCAGCTTAGTCGATGAGCAGTTCTTC. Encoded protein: CASSLVDEQFF.

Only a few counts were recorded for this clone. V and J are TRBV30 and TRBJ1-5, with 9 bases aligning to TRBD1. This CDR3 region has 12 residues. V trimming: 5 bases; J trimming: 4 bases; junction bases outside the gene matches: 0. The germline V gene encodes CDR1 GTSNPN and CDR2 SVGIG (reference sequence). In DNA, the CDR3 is TGTGCCTGGGGACAGGGGAATCAGCCCCAGCATTTT. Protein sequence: CAWGQGNQPQHF.

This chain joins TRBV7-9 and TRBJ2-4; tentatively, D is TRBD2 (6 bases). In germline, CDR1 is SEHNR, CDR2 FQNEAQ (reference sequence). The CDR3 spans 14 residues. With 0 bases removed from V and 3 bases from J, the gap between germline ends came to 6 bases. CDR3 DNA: TGTGCCAGCAGCTTAGCGGGAGGCAAAAACATTCAGTACTTC. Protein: CASSLAGGKNIQYF.

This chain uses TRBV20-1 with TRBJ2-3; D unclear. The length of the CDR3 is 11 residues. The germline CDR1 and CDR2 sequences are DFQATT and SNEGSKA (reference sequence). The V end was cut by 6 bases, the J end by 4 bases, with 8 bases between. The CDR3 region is CSAPRSDTQYF. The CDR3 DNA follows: TGCAGTGCCCCCAGGTCAGATACGCAGTATTTT.

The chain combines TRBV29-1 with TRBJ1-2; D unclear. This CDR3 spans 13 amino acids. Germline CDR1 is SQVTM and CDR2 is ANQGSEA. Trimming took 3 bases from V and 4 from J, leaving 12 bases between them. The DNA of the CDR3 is TGCAGCGTTGAGGGGTATGCCGGCTATGGCTACACCTTC. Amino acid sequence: CSVEGYAGYGYTF. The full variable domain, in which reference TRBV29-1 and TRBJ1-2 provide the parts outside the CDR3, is SAVISQKPSRDICQRGTSLTIQCQVDSQVTMMFWYRQQPGQSLTLIATANQGSEATYESGFVIDKFPISRPNLTFSTLTVSNMSPEDSSIYLCSVEGYAGYGYTFGSGTRLTVV.

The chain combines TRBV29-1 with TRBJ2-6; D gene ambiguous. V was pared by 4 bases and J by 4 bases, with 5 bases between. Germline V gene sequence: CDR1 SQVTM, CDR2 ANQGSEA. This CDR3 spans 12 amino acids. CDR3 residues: CSVVWGANVLTF. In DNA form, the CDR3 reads TGCAGCGTTGTCTGGGGGGCCAACGTCCTGACTTTC.

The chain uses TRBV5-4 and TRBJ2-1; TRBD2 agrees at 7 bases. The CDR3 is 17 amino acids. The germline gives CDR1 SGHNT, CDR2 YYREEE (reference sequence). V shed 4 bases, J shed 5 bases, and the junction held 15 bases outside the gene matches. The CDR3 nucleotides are TGTGCCAGCAGCCCTGCTCGTCCGGGAGGTTCCCACAATGAGCAGTTCTTC. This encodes CASSPARPGGSHNEQFF.

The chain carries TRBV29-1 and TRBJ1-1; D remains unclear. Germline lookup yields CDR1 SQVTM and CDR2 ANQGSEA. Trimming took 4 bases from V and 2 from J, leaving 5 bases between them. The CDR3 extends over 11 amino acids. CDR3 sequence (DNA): TGCAGCGTTGGGCATAACACTGAAGCTTTCTTT. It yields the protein CSVGHNTEAFF.

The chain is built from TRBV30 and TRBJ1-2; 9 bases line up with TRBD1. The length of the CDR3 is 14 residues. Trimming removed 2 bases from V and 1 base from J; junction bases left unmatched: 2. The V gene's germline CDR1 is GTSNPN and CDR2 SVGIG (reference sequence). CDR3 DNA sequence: TGTGCCTGGAGTCCGGGACAGGGTAACTATGGCTACACCTTC. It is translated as CAWSPGQGNYGYTF. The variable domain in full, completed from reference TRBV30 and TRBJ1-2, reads SQTIHQWPATLVQPVGSPLSLECTVEGTSNPNLYWYRQAAGRGLQLLFYSVGIGQISSEVPQNLSASRPQDRQFILSSKKLLLSDSGFYLCAWSPGQGNYGYTFGSGTRLTVV.

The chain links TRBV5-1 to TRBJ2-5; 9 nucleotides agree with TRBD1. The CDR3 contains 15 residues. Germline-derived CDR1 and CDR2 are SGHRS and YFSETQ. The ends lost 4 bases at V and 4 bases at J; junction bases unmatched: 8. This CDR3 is CASSLTTGGGETQYF. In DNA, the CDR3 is TGCGCCAGCAGCCTTACTACAGGGGGCGGAGAGACCCAGTACTTC.

Written as DNA, the CDR3 is TGTGCCATCAGTGGATCTAGCTACGAGCAGTACTTC. Its protein product is CAISGSSYEQYF. The genes are TRBV10-3 and TRBJ2-7; no definite D call. V was pared by 4 bases and J by 3 bases, with 7 bases between. Germline-derived CDR1 and CDR2 are ENHRY and SYGVKD. This CDR3 is built from 12 residues.

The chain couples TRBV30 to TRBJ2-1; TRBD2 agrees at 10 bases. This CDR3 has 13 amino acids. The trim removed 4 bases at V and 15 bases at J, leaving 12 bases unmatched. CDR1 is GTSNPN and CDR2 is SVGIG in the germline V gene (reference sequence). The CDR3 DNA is TGTGCCTGGACCAGGGGGCTAGCGGGAGACTCGTTCTTC. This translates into CAWTRGLAGDSFF.

The CDR3 DNA reads as TGTGCCAGCGCTCTAACTAGCGGGTACAATGAGCAGTTCTTC. Residues: CASALTSGYNEQFF. The chain joins TRBV2 to TRBJ2-1, with 9 bases identical to TRBD2. J was trimmed by 4 bases and V by 8 bases; bases with no gene match: 6. Germline values: CDR1 SNHLY, CDR2 FYNNEI. The CDR3 consists of 14 residues.

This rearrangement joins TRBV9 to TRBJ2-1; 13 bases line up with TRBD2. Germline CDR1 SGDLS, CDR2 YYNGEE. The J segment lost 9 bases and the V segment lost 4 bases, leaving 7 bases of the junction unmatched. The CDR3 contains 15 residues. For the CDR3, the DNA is TGTGCCAGCAGCATACTAGCGGGAGGGCCGGGTGAGCAGTTCTTC. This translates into CASSILAGGPGEQFF.

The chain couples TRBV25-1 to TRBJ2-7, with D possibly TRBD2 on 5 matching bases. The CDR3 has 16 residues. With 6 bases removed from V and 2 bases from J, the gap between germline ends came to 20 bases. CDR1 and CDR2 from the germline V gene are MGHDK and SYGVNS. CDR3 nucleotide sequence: TGTGCCAGCAGCAAGACTACTCTTGGAGACACCTACGAGCAGTACTTC. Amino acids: CASSKTTLGDTYEQYF.

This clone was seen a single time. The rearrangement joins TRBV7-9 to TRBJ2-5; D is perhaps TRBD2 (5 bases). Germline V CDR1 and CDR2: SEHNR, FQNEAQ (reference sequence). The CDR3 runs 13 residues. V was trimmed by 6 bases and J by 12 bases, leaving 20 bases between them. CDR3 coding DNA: TGTGCCAGCAGTTCACGGAATAGAGGGCCCGAGTACTTC. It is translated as CASSSRNRGPEYF.

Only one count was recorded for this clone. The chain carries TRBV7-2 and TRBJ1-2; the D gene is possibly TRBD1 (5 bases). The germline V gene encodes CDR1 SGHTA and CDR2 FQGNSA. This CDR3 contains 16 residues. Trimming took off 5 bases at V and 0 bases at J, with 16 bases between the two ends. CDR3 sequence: CASSPFSQGTNYGYTF. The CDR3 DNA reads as TGTGCCAGCAGCCCCTTCAGTCAGGGTACTAACTATGGCTACACCTTC.

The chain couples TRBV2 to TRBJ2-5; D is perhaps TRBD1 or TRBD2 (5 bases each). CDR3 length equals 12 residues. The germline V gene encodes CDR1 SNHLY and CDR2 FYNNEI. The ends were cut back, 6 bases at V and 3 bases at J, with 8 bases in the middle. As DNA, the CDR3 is TGTGCCAGCAGAGTGGGGGAAGAGACCCAGTACTTC. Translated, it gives CASRVGEETQYF.

The DNA for the CDR3 is TGCGCCAGCAGCCTCCAGCCAGGTCCCTACGAGCAGTACTTC. Encoded protein: CASSLQPGPYEQYF. The chain couples TRBV5-1 to TRBJ2-7; D gene unclear. CDR3 length: 14 residues. Per germline, CDR1 SGHRS and CDR2 YFSETQ. V was cut by 4 bases and J by 2 bases, with 13 bases left in between.

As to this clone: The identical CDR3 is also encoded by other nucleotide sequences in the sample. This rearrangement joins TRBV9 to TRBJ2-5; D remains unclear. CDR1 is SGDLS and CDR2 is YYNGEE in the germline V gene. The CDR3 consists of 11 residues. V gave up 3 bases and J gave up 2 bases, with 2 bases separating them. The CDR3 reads CASSAQETQYF. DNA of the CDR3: TGTGCCAGCAGCGCACAAGAGACCCAGTACTTC.

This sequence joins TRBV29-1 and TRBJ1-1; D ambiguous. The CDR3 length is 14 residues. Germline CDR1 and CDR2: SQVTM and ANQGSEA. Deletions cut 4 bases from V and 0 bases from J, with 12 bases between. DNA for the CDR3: TGCAGCGTTGCTTCGGACCTTCTGAACACTGAAGCTTTCTTT. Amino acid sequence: CSVASDLLNTEAFF. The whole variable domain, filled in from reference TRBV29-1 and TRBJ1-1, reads SAVISQKPSRDICQRGTSLTIQCQVDSQVTMMFWYRQQPGQSLTLIATANQGSEATYESGFVIDKFPISRPNLTFSTLTVSNMSPEDSSIYLCSVASDLLNTEAFFGQGTRLTVV.